This T cell receptor (beta chain) comes out of a study of neoadjuvant nivolumab and ipilimumab in lung cancer. This clone occurred a few times. Its target is unknown. This specimen includes other DNA sequences encoding the same CDR3. Study-level findings and limits: Blood richness before therapy tracked richness in tumors resected after neoadjuvant therapy. TCR receptors were sequenced in few samples.

CDR1 is SEHNR and CDR2 is FQNEAQ in the germline V gene (reference sequence). The V and J ends lost 1 base and 8 bases, in that order; junction bases with no gene match: 3. CDR3 length: 14 amino acids. Libraries were prepared by immunoSEQ multiplex PCR; TCRdb keeps only in-frame clonotypes and omits some of them. The data hold roughly 19,000 clones, with more than 75% observed a single time. The receptor's source is an adult with non-small cell lung cancer. The chain recombines TRBV7-9 with TRBJ1-4, with 8 bases aligning to TRBD1. Source: tumor tissue, taken after neoadjuvant nivolumab, alone or with ipilimumab, at or shortly before surgery. CDR3 in DNA: TGTGCCAGCAGCTTAGGGACAGGGTTCGAAAAACTGTTTTTT. The encoded protein is CASSLGTGFEKLFF.